These T cell receptor beta chains were read from a single sample in a study of blood T cell repertoires in COVID-19. Assay used: immunoSEQ multiplex PCR; TCRdb lists only in-frame clones, some missing. The sample gives some 200,000 clones, approximately 89% of which show up once; about 5% is in the top ten. Sequenced sample: peripheral blood. The receptors derive from a woman between 35 and 50 years old with acute or convalescent COVID-19. Each CDR3 is given with its conserved first and last residue. Each record gives: clone size, V gene, J gene, D gene, CDR3 protein, CDR3 DNA. The D gene is left open where the match is weak. Size values are once, few and many counts, or a class for expanded clones, and some rows have none.

.,TRBV19,TRBJ2-5,TRBD2,CASRPTSGDFETQYF,TGTGCCAGTCGACCGACTAGCGGGGATTTTGAGACCCAGTACTTC
.,TRBV2,TRBJ1-3,.,CASRWGSSGNTIYF,TGTGCCAGCAGGTGGGGCAGCTCTGGAAACACCATATATTTT
once,TRBV2,TRBJ1-2,.,CASSESPGGDQGYTF,TGTGCCAGCAGTGAGTCCCCCGGAGGGGATCAAGGCTACACCTTC
.,TRBV6-5,TRBJ2-3,TRBD2,CASTSGGAGKDTQYF,TGTGCCTCGACTAGCGGGGGGGCCGGGAAAGATACGCAGTATTTT
.,TRBV19,TRBJ2-4,TRBD2,CASSIITSGEKNIQYF,TGTGCCAGTAGTATAATCACTAGCGGGGAGAAAAACATTCAGTACTTC
once,TRBV29-1,TRBJ2-5,TRBD2,CSVLGLAGGRQRTQYF,TGCAGCGTCCTAGGACTAGCGGGGGGTCGTCAAAGGACCCAGTACTTC
.,TRBV25-1,TRBJ2-5,TRBD2,CASISAGEDETQYF,TGTGCCAGCATTAGCGCGGGAGAGGACGAGACCCAGTACTTC
.,TRBV12-3/TRBV12-4,TRBJ1-1,.,CASSYTEEAFF,TGTGCCAGCAGTTACACAGAAGAAGCTTTCTTT
once,TRBV12-5,TRBJ1-2,.,CASGGGLGANYGYTF,TGTGCTAGTGGGGGAGGGCTGGGGGCGAACTATGGCTACACCTTC
many,TRBV24-1,TRBJ1-2,.,CATSEAGGAYGYTF,TGTGCCACCAGTGAGGCAGGAGGGGCCTATGGCTACACCTTC
.,TRBV5-5,TRBJ1-2,.,CASSLEVRINYGYTF,TGTGCCAGCAGCTTGGAAGTCAGGATAAACTATGGCTACACCTTC
.,TRBV5-1,TRBJ2-5,TRBD1,CATQVNRGSETQYF,TGCGCCACGCAGGTGAACAGGGGATCGGAGACCCAGTACTTC
.,TRBV9,TRBJ1-2,TRBD1,CASSVVGQGSYGYTF,TGTGCCAGCAGCGTAGTTGGACAGGGGTCCTATGGCTACACCTTC
.,TRBV7-2,TRBJ2-5,TRBD2,CASSLARGLPQETQYF,TGTGCCAGCAGCTTAGCTCGGGGACTACCCCAAGAGACCCAGTACTTC
once,TRBV5-6,TRBJ1-5,.,CASSKGLGKNQPQHF,TGTGCCAGCAGCAAGGGGTTGGGGAAGAATCAGCCCCAGCATTTT
.,TRBV5-1,TRBJ2-2,TRBD1,CASSIQGLNTGELFF,TGCGCCAGCAGCATACAGGGGCTGAACACCGGGGAGCTGTTTTTT
.,TRBV5-4,TRBJ1-1,TRBD1,CASSLTGGTEAFF,TGTGCCAGCAGCCTGACAGGGGGGACTGAAGCTTTCTTT
.,TRBV4-1,TRBJ1-5,.,CASSQDHQAINQPQHF,TGCGCCAGCAGCCAAGATCACCAGGCGATCAATCAGCCCCAGCATTTT
.,TRBV9,TRBJ1-3,.,CASSVGAGMRNTIYF,TGTGCCAGCAGCGTAGGTGCAGGAATGCGAAACACCATATATTTT
.,TRBV21-1,TRBJ1-1,.,CASSKGRGQGEREHTEAFF,TGTGCCAGCAGCAAAGGGAGGGGACAGGGGGAGCGGGAACACACTGAAGCTTTCTTT
.,TRBV5-6,TRBJ1-1,.,CASSLGQGILNTEAFF,TGTGCCAGCAGCTTGGGGCAGGGGATTTTGAACACTGAAGCTTTCTTT
.,TRBV19,TRBJ1-2,TRBD1,CASSATGTGGLYGYTF,TGTGCCAGTAGTGCGACCGGGACAGGGGGCTTGTACGGCTACACCTTC
.,TRBV5-1,TRBJ1-3,TRBD1,CASSTGQGSGNTIYF,TGCGCCAGCAGCACCGGACAGGGGTCTGGAAACACCATATATTTT
.,TRBV19,TRBJ1-5,.,CASRDQGGQPQHF,TGTGCCAGTAGGGACCAAGGGGGTCAGCCCCAGCATTTT
.,TRBV14,TRBJ2-1,TRBD2,CASSLLAGGTNEQFF,TGTGCCAGCAGCCTTCTAGCGGGGGGGACGAATGAGCAGTTCTTC
.,TRBV6-5,TRBJ1-2,.,CASSSRGDGYTF,TGTGCCAGCAGCTCCAGGGGCGATGGCTACACCTTC
.,TRBV19,TRBJ2-4,.,CASSILGSGKNIQYF,TGTGCCAGTAGTATACTGGGGAGTGGCAAAAACATTCAGTACTTC
.,TRBV13,TRBJ1-1,.,CASSLIIGHQAEAFF,TGTGCCAGCAGCTTAATAATCGGACACCAAGCTGAAGCTTTCTTT
.,TRBV19,TRBJ1-4,.,CASSMVGAPNEKLFF,TGTGCCAGTAGTATGGTGGGGGCGCCTAATGAAAAACTGTTTTTT
.,TRBV19,TRBJ1-1,.,CASRAGRTLIGDTEAFF,TGTGCCAGTAGGGCCGGACGGACTCTGATCGGGGACACTGAAGCTTTCTTT
once,TRBV6-5,TRBJ2-3,TRBD1,CASSYSTGGVYTQYF,TGTGCCAGCAGTTACTCGACAGGGGGTGTGTATACGCAGTATTTT
.,TRBV29-1,TRBJ1-1,TRBD1,CSVGQGKRVVTEAFF,TGCAGCGTCGGACAGGGTAAGAGGGTAGTCACTGAAGCTTTCTTT
.,TRBV27,TRBJ1-5,TRBD1,CASSFGQDNQPQHF,TGTGCCAGCAGTTTCGGACAGGACAATCAGCCCCAGCATTTT